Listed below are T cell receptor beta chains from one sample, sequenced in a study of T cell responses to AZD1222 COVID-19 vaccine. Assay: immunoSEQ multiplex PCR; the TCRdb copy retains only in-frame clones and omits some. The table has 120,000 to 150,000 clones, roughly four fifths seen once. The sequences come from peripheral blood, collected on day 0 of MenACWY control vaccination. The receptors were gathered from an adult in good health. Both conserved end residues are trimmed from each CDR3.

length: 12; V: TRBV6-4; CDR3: ASSGPAAGNTIY
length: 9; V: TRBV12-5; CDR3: ASALNTEAF
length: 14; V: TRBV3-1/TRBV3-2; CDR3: ASSQGTARLYNEQF
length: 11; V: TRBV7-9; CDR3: ASSLDSRSPLH
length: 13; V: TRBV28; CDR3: ASRRGRTTGHGYT
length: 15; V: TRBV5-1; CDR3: ASSSDRGHTLKDTQY
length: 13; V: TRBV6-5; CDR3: ASATGGTYTGELF
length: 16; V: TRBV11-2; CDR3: ASSHKMTGSSGANVLT
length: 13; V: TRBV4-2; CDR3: ASSDPGTGSYEQY
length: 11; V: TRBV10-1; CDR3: ASSELGQEKQF
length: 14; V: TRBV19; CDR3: ASSIRDRGSNNEQF
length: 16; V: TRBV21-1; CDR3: ASSNSGGSSSGANVLT
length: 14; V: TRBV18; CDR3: ASSPYRGAENTEAF
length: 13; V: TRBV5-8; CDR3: ASSLSGRDYNEQF
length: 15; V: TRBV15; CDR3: ATSRDLSSGNTGELF
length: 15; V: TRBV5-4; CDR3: ASSPAGDRVGNQPQH
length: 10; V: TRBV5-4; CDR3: ASSLPGYEQY
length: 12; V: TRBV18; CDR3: ASSPAGMNTEAF
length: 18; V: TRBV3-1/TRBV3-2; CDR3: ASSQLWVGPEPLAKNIQY
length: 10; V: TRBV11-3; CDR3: ASSPPYGEQF
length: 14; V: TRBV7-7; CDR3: ASSLAPQGAGETQY
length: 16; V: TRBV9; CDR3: ASSLRGDGPSTNEKLF
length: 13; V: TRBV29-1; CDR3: SVEPYSDSTDTQY
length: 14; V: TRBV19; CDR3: ASSEQAGVSYNEQF
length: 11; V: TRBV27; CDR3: ASRHRGGEKLF
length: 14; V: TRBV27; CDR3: ASSRKGGQLRHEQY
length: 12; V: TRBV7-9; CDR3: ASSLGLGADTQY
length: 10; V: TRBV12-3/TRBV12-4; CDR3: ASSLPGVEQY
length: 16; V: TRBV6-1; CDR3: ASSEAPWGQGPYNEQF
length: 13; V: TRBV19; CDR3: ASSPRTGGGLEQY
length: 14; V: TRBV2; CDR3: ASSEDRTLSGNTIY
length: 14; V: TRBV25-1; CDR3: ASSEFRGKDNSPLH
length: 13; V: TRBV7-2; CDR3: ASSLSYGAYEKLF
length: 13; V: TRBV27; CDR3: ASSSAGQRAHEQF
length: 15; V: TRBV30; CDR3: AWSGLRGQSINQPQH
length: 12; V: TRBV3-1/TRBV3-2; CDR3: ASSRQIVDTEAF
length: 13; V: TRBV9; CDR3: ASSVDGTGRDEQY
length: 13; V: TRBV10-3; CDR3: AISGSGGSYNEQF
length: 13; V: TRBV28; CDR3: ASSAQGPALYGYT
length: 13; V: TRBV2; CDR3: ASSELAGAPGTQY
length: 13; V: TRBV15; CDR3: ATSREVAYTGELF
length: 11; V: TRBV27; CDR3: ASSSFGGETQY
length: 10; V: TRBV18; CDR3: ASSLGNYGYT
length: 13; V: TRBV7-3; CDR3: ASSLYGGYTGELF
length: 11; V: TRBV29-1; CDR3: SVKAVNTGELF
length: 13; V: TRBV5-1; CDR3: ASSPGVGEVMSAF
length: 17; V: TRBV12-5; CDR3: ASGLVPVPAEKGNQPQH
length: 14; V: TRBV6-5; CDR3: ASSYSWEALDYGYT
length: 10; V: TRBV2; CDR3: ASTIAYNEQF
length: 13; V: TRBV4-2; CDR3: ASSQGGNRYNEQF
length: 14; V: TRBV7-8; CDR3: ASSIGAATAGNTIY
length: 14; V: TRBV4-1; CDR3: ASSSHLGQGASEQF
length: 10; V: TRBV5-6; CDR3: ASSPINNEQF
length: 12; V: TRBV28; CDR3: ASSIPPGNTEAF
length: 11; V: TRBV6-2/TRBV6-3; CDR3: ASSYGGTGELF
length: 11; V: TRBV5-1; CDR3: ASSFGVEEKLF
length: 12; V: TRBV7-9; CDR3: ASSLAGGNEKLF
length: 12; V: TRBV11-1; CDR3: ASSVIRDQETQY
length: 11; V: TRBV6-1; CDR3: ASSDRGNSPLH